The 18 T cell receptor beta chains below all came from one sample that was sequenced in a study of T-cell reconstitution after alpha-beta-depleted transplantation in children. Preparation of the TCRbeta library was carried out with unique molecular identifiers. TCRdb re-derived calls from the PCR reads in MiXCR, one entry per CDR3 protein. The sample contains roughly 490,000 distinct CDR3 sequences, about an eighth of which appear only once. The starting material was PBMCs, mostly from graft donor cells, obtained 180 days after TCRalphabeta/CD19-depleted stem cell transplant. All receptors derive from a female patient aged 2-9 years who had a stem cell transplant for aplastic anemia, so the T cells may come from the graft donor.

The rearrangement uses TRBV11-2 and TRBJ2-7; possibly TRBD1 for D (6 bases). The V gene lost 5 bases and the J gene lost 5 bases, with 16 bases spanning the gap. The CDR3 sequence is 14 residues long. In germline, CDR1 is SGHAT, CDR2 FQNNGV. DNA of the CDR3: TGTGCCAGCAGCCCGATCAGGGGTTCCCACGAGCAGTACGTC. Translating gives CASSPIRGSHEQYV.

The J gene is TRBJ2-1, the V gene TRBV5-1, with 8 bases identical to TRBD2. The CDR3 covers 14 residues. Losses at the gene ends were 3 bases for V and 9 bases for J; bases not matched to a gene: 8. CDR1 and CDR2 (germline): SGHRS, YFSETQ. The CDR3 DNA reads as TGCGCCAGCAGCTCATCCGGGACTAGGGGTGAGCAGTTCTTC. This sequence encodes CASSSSGTRGEQFF.

As DNA, the CDR3 is TGTGCCAGCTGTCTCGGGAGGGAACCCTTCAATGAGCAGTTCTTC. This codes for CASCLGREPFNEQFF. The rearrangement joins TRBV12-3 or TRBV12-4 to TRBJ2-1; TRBD2 aligns across 8 bases. V shed 8 bases, J shed 6 bases, and the junction held 12 bases outside the gene matches. CDR3 length: 15 residues.

The V gene is TRBV6-5, the J gene TRBJ2-2; no definite D call. Germline values: CDR1 MNHEY, CDR2 SVGAGI. This CDR3 has 14 residues. V was shortened by 4 bases and J by 5 bases, with 11 bases between the two germline ends. The CDR3 is CASSLSHRTGELFF. The CDR3 DNA is TGTGCCAGCAGTTTGTCGCATAGGACCGGGGAGCTGTTTTTT.

The CDR3 nucleotides read TGTGCCTGGAGAAGGAGGGTCAATCAAGAGACCCAGTACTTC. Its protein product is CAWRRRVNQETQYF. The genes are TRBV30 and TRBJ2-5, with D possibly being TRBD2 (6 bases). The CDR3 has 14 residues. The germline V gene has CDR1 GTSNPN and CDR2 SVGIG (reference sequence). Trimming removed 3 bases from V and 2 bases from J, with 13 bases in between.

The chain couples TRBV11-3 to TRBJ2-5; D remains ambiguous. Germline values: CDR1 SGHNT, CDR2 YENEEA. The CDR3 spans 15 residues. The V and J ends lost 1 base and 4 bases respectively, with 13 bases between them. CDR3 amino acids: CASSLVMIFGETQYF. DNA for the CDR3: TGTGCCAGCAGCTTAGTCATGATTTTCGGAGAGACCCAGTACTTC.

This clonotype came up a few times. J is TRBJ2-5 and V is TRBV10-3; D uncertain. Germline V gene lookup returns CDR1 ENHRY and CDR2 SYGVKD. The V end lost 6 bases, the J end lost 1 base, and 9 bases lay between the germline ends. The CDR3 sequence is 13 residues long. The CDR3 nucleotides read TGTGCCATCAGCGGTGGCAGCCAAGAGACCCAGTACTTC. It yields the protein CAISGGSQETQYF.

The V gene is TRBV5-5, the J gene TRBJ2-1; 8 nucleotides align to TRBD2. Germline V gene data show CDR1 as SGHKS and CDR2 as YYEKEE (reference sequence). J was trimmed by 9 bases and V by 4 bases; bases with no gene match: 9. This CDR3 region has 14 residues. CDR3 sequence: CASSQLAVGSEQFF. CDR3 nucleotide sequence: TGTGCCAGCAGCCAACTAGCGGTTGGCAGTGAGCAGTTCTTC.

This chain joins TRBV12-5 and TRBJ2-3; 14 bases align to TRBD2. The germline gives CDR1 LGHNT, CDR2 FRNRAP. This CDR3 comprises 19 residues. Trimming at V came to 6 bases and at J to 5 bases, leaving 16 bases not matched to a gene. The CDR3 DNA sequence: TGTGCTAGTGGCCTTTCCCATTCGACTAGCGGGAGGGCCGGAGATACGCAGTATTTT. Its translation is CASGLSHSTSGRAGDTQYF. Full variable domain (missing parts from reference TRBV12-5 and TRBJ2-3): DARVTQTPRHKVTEMGQEVTMRCQPILGHNTVFWYRQTMMQGLELLAYFRNRAPLDDSGMPKDRFSAEMPDATLATLKIQPSEPRDSAVYFCASGLSHSTSGRAGDTQYFGPGTRLTVL.

This clonotype showed up just a few times. The chain carries TRBV12-3 or TRBV12-4 and TRBJ2-5; the match to TRBD1 covers 10 bases. The trim removed 3 bases at V and 5 bases at J, leaving 6 bases unmatched. The CDR3 has 15 amino acids. The CDR3 DNA follows: TGTGCCAGCAGTTTCACGACAGGGGGCGCGGAGACCCAGTACTTC. Protein product: CASSFTTGGAETQYF.

The V gene is TRBV6-5, the J gene TRBJ2-1; TRBD2 agrees at 14 bases. Germline CDR1 and CDR2: MNHEY and SVGAGI. This CDR3 has 16 residues. V dropped 2 bases and J dropped 7; count of bases not matched to a gene: 4. The CDR3 region has the DNA TGTGCCAGCAGTTACGTGGGACTAGCGGGAGTAAATGAGCAGTTCTTC. Protein: CASSYVGLAGVNEQFF.

The genes are TRBV20-1 and TRBJ2-1; D is possibly TRBD2 (5 bases). The CDR3 runs 11 residues. With 6 bases removed from V and 9 bases from J, the gap between germline ends came to 12 bases. Germline V gives CDR1 DFQATT, CDR2 SNEGSKA (reference sequence). The CDR3: CSAPRAGEQFF. The DNA of the CDR3 is TGCAGTGCCCCGCGGGCGGGTGAGCAGTTCTTC.

This clonotype was seen many times. V usage is TRBV20-1 and J usage is TRBJ2-3; 13 bases are shared with TRBD2. V dropped 0 bases and J dropped 1; count of bases not matched to a gene: 7. The CDR3 sequence is 18 residues long. CDR1 is DFQATT and CDR2 is SNEGSKA in the germline V gene (reference sequence). CDR3 sequence (DNA): TGCAGTGCTAGAGATGGACTAGCGGGAGCGTGGGGCACAGATACGCAGTATTTT. Translation: CSARDGLAGAWGTDTQYF.

This clonotype was observed a handful of times. This chain links TRBV20-1 with TRBJ2-3, with a possible D match to TRBD1 (5 bases). Germline values: CDR1 DFQATT, CDR2 SNEGSKA (reference sequence). The CDR3 sequence is 14 residues long. V was cut by 4 bases and J by 4 bases, with 15 bases left in between. CDR3 amino acids: CSAKASQGPDTQYF. The CDR3 coding sequence is TGCAGTGCTAAGGCTTCGCAGGGCCCAGATACGCAGTATTTT.

The chain links TRBV6-2 or TRBV6-3 to TRBJ2-1, with TRBD2 matching 13 bases. The CDR3 runs 16 residues. Germline assignment: CDR1 MNHEY and CDR2 SVGEGT. Losses at the gene ends were 5 bases for V and 7 bases for J; bases not matched to a gene: 8. The CDR3 loop reads CASSPGTSGKKNEQFF. As DNA, the CDR3 is TGTGCCAGCAGTCCCGGGACTAGCGGGAAGAAGAATGAGCAGTTCTTC.

The chain carries TRBV12-3 or TRBV12-4 and TRBJ2-3; D is possibly TRBD1 or TRBD2 (6 bases each). This CDR3 is 16 amino acids long. V lost 5 bases and J 1 base, leaving 16 bases between the germline ends. CDR3 loop: CASSNWGAGGTDTQYF. The DNA for the CDR3 is TGTGCCAGCAGTAATTGGGGGGCGGGTGGCACAGATACGCAGTATTTT.

The rearrangement uses TRBV6-2 or TRBV6-3 and TRBJ1-5; D unresolved. V lost 6 bases to trimming and J lost 4 bases, with 7 bases between them. The CDR3 runs to 12 residues. The germline CDR1 and CDR2 sequences are MNHEY and SVGEGT. For the CDR3, the DNA is TGTGCCAGCAGGACGTGGAATCAGCCCCAGCATTTT. Translated: CASRTWNQPQHF.

The rearrangement uses TRBV6-2 or TRBV6-3 and TRBJ2-7; a possible D gene is TRBD1 (5 bases). Trimming removed 6 bases from V and 0 bases from J, with 12 bases in between. The CDR3 sequence is 14 residues long. The germline V gene has CDR1 MNHEY and CDR2 SVGEGT. This CDR3 is CASSWTPSSYEQYF. DNA for the CDR3: TGTGCCAGCAGCTGGACACCGAGCTCCTACGAGCAGTACTTC.